The 25 T cell receptor beta chains in this list originate from one sample, sequenced in a study of CD8+ T cells in alopecia areata. Treatment described: oral pan-JAK inhibitor, 5-10 mg twice daily. RNA extraction was followed by reverse transcription into cDNA, which acted as the sequencing template. Data came from immunoSEQ multiplex PCR; TCRdb stores just in-frame clones and leaves some out. Here the sample spans 150,000 to 200,000 clones, around 59% being singletons. Sequencing was performed on CD4+ T cells sorted from blood, taken at week 24, from a patient treated with tofacitinib. These receptors were obtained from a human donor with alopecia areata.

This clone was seen more than once but under ten times. V usage is TRBV5-1 and J usage is TRBJ2-5, with 7 bases matching TRBD1. V trimming: 0 bases; J trimming: 4 bases; junction bases outside the gene matches: 6. Germline CDR1 reads SGHRS; CDR2 reads YFSETQ. The CDR3 is made up of 15 amino acids. Written as DNA, the CDR3 is TGCGCCAGCAGCTTGGGGACAGGTTCAGGAGAGACCCAGTACTTC. It yields the protein CASSLGTGSGETQYF.

This clone was observed a handful of times. The V gene is TRBV4-1, the J gene TRBJ1-5; 8 bases fit TRBD1. The J segment lost 5 bases and the V segment lost 3 bases, leaving 9 bases of the junction unmatched. CDR3 length equals 16 residues. CDR1 and CDR2 (germline): MGHRA, YSYEKL. CDR3 coding DNA: TGCGCCAGCAGCCAGGAGCCGGGACAGGAAGATCAGCCCCAGCATTTT. This sequence encodes CASSQEPGQEDQPQHF.

The rearrangement links TRBV6-5 to TRBJ1-2; D may be TRBD1 (6 bases). With 5 bases removed from V and 0 bases from J, the gap between germline ends came to 10 bases. Germline V gives CDR1 MNHEY, CDR2 SVGAGI. The CDR3 sequence is 14 residues long. The CDR3 loop is CASSQQGSNYGYTF. For the CDR3, the DNA is TGTGCCAGCAGTCAACAGGGTTCTAACTATGGCTACACCTTC.

This chain uses TRBV30 with TRBJ1-1, with 8 bases that match TRBD1. This CDR3 region has 13 residues. Trimming cost V 4 bases and J 4 bases; bases outside gene matches: 5. Germline values: CDR1 GTSNPN, CDR2 SVGIG (reference sequence). This chain's CDR3 is CAWNHRGSTEAFF. CDR3 DNA sequence: TGTGCCTGGAATCACAGGGGGAGCACTGAAGCTTTCTTT.

The rearrangement joins TRBV30 to TRBJ1-1; D remains ambiguous. The CDR3 runs to 11 residues. Germline loops: CDR1 GTSNPN, CDR2 SVGIG (reference sequence). The V and J ends lost 1 base and 6 bases respectively, with 6 bases between them. The CDR3 bases are TGTGCCTGGAGTGCCTTCTCTGAAGCTTTCTTT. The encoded protein is CAWSAFSEAFF.

This clone was seen more than once but under ten times. This rearrangement joins TRBV9 to TRBJ2-3; tentative D call: TRBD1 (5 bases). CDR3 length: 14 residues. The germline gives CDR1 SGDLS, CDR2 YYNGEE. Trimming left V 4 bases short and J 5 bases short, with 14 bases between. The CDR3 DNA reads TGTGCCAGCAGCAAAGGGGCTCATGGAGATACGCAGTATTTT. The encoded protein is CASSKGAHGDTQYF.

The rearrangement uses TRBV5-6 and TRBJ1-2; D not certain. Trimming removed 4 bases at V and 7 bases at J, with 8 bases between. Per germline, CDR1 SGHDT and CDR2 YYEEEE. The CDR3 sequence is 11 residues long. CDR3 residues: CASSTYSGYTF. The CDR3 DNA reads as TGTGCCAGCAGCACCTACAGTGGCTACACCTTC. Complete variable domain (other parts from reference TRBV5-6 and TRBJ1-2): DAGVTQSPTHLIKTRGQQVTLRCSPKSGHDTVSWYQQALGQGPQFIFQYYEEEERQRGNFPDRFSGHQFPNYSSELNVNALLLGDSALYLCASSTYSGYTFGSGTRLTVV.

The V and J genes are TRBV10-3 and TRBJ2-6; D gene ambiguous. The V end was cut by 2 bases, the J end by 1 base, with 3 bases between. Germline V lookup: CDR1 ENHRY, CDR2 SYGVKD. This CDR3 contains 14 residues. The CDR3 DNA is TGTGCCATCAGTGAGGAGTCTGGGGCCAACGTCCTGACTTTC. This sequence encodes CAISEESGANVLTF.

V gene TRBV30 combines with J gene TRBJ2-5; no definite D call. Germline V CDR1 and CDR2: GTSNPN, SVGIG (reference sequence). The germline V and J ends were trimmed by 8 bases and 6 bases, with 16 bases remaining between them. This CDR3 has 12 residues. In DNA form, the CDR3 reads TGTGCCGGTACAGAGTCCGGTCAGACCCAGTACTTC. Its protein is CAGTESGQTQYF.

The chain joins TRBV5-1 to TRBJ2-5; 12 bases are shared with TRBD1. Unmatched junction bases numbered 9, after V lost 5 bases and J lost 4 bases. Germline CDR1 reads SGHRS; CDR2 reads YFSETQ. CDR3 size: 16 residues. CDR3 amino acids: CASRDGTGGEGETQYF. The CDR3 DNA follows: TGCGCCAGCAGAGACGGGACAGGGGGCGAGGGAGAGACCCAGTACTTC. Drawing the rest from reference TRBV5-1 and TRBJ2-5, the complete variable domain is KAGVTQTPRYLIKTRGQQVTLSCSPISGHRSVSWYQQTPGQGLQFLFEYFSETQRNKGNFPGRFSGRQFSNSRSEMNVSTLELGDSALYLCASRDGTGGEGETQYFGPGTRLLVL.

This clone appeared a few times. The chain uses TRBV19 and TRBJ2-3; the match to TRBD2 covers 8 bases. Per germline, CDR1 LNHDA and CDR2 SQIVND (reference sequence). V lost 1 base to trimming and J lost 1 base; unmatched junction nucleotides: 10. This CDR3 spans 18 amino acids. CDR3 loop: CASSIVAGSITRTDTQYF. The DNA for the CDR3 is TGTGCCAGTAGTATAGTAGCGGGGTCCATAACTCGCACAGATACGCAGTATTTT.

The chain couples TRBV29-1 to TRBJ2-4; 10 bases align to TRBD2. CDR1 is SQVTM, CDR2 ANQGSEA, per germline. V shed 7 bases, J shed 0 bases, and the junction held 12 bases outside the gene matches. This CDR3 region has 17 residues. Here the CDR3 reads CSAEALAGAPAKNIQYF. CDR3 nucleotides: TGCAGCGCCGAGGCTCTAGCGGGGGCGCCAGCCAAAAACATTCAGTACTTC.

A few counts support this clone. The genes are TRBV4-2 and TRBJ2-7; TRBD2 matches at 10 bases. Germline lookup yields CDR1 LGHNA and CDR2 YNFKEQ. The CDR3 has 17 amino acids. Trimming took 1 base from V and 0 from J; bases not matched to a gene: 6. DNA for the CDR3: TGTGCCAGCAGCCAAGTCGGAGCGGGGGGGAGCTCCTACGAGCAGTACTTC. This codes for CASSQVGAGGSSYEQYF.

The CDR3 bases are TGCAGCGCTTCCCTGGGGACCTATAATTCACCCCTCCACTTT. Translation: CSASLGTYNSPLHF. V usage is TRBV29-1 and J usage is TRBJ1-6; D gene ambiguous. The V and J ends lost 7 bases and 2 bases respectively, with 12 bases between them. The length of the CDR3 is 14 residues. Germline CDR1 SQVTM, CDR2 ANQGSEA.

The gene calls are TRBV30 and TRBJ1-5; tentatively, D is TRBD1 (5 bases). Germline V CDR1 and CDR2: GTSNPN, SVGIG (reference sequence). Trimming removed 2 bases from V and 6 bases from J, with 11 bases in between. The CDR3 length is 13 residues. The CDR3 DNA follows: TGTGCCTGGAGTCGGGGGGAGTCTCAGCCCCAGCATTTT. It yields the protein CAWSRGESQPQHF.

This sequence joins TRBV4-2 and TRBJ2-5, with D possibly being TRBD1 (5 bases). The length of the CDR3 is 15 residues. The V and J ends lost 0 bases and 3 bases respectively, with 11 bases between them. Germline loops: CDR1 LGHNA, CDR2 YNFKEQ. The CDR3 protein is CASSQDGHLEETQYF. The CDR3 DNA reads TGTGCCAGCAGCCAAGACGGACACCTCGAAGAGACCCAGTACTTC.

The J gene is TRBJ2-5, the V gene TRBV29-1; D may be TRBD2 (7 bases). The ends were cut back, 6 bases at V and 4 bases at J, with 15 bases in the middle. CDR1 SQVTM and CDR2 ANQGSEA come from the germline V gene. The CDR3 contains 13 residues. CDR3 protein: CSVKGGRAETQYF. Here the CDR3 DNA reads TGCAGCGTAAAGGGGGGGAGGGCAGAGACCCAGTACTTC.

This clone was recorded a few times. The chain carries TRBV11-2 and TRBJ2-1; unclear D gene. The V end was cut by 0 bases, the J end by 15 bases, with 15 bases between. This CDR3 has 13 residues. Germline CDR1 reads SGHAT; CDR2 reads FQNNGV. The DNA of the CDR3 is TGTGCCAGCAGCTTAGATCCCGCTGCCCCCCGGTTCTTC. Encoded protein: CASSLDPAAPRFF. The whole variable domain, remainder taken from reference TRBV11-2 and TRBJ2-1, is EAGVAQSPRYKIIEKRQSVAFWCNPISGHATLYWYQQILGQGPKLLIQFQNNGVVDDSQLPKDRFSAERLKGVDSTLKIQPAKLEDSAVYLCASSLDPAAPRFFGPGTRLTVL.

The chain links TRBV2 to TRBJ1-4; a weak D match, TRBD1 (6 bases). There are 14 residues in the CDR3. V was shortened by 5 bases and J by 4 bases, with 11 bases between the two germline ends. In germline, CDR1 is SNHLY, CDR2 FYNNEI. CDR3 sequence reads: CASSTDRINEKLFF. The CDR3 DNA reads as TGTGCCAGCAGTACCGACAGGATTAATGAAAAACTGTTTTTT. Filled out from reference TRBV2 and TRBJ1-4, the complete variable domain reads EPEVTQTPSHQVTQMGQEVILRCVPISNHLYFYWYRQILGQKVEFLVSFYNNEISEKSEIFDDQFSVERPDGSNFTLKIRSTKLEDSAMYFCASSTDRINEKLFFGSGTQLSVL.

This chain links TRBV6-5 with TRBJ1-2; TRBD1 agrees at 8 bases. The CDR3 is made up of 15 amino acids. CDR1 is MNHEY and CDR2 is SVGAGI in the germline V gene. The junction had 12 bases not matched to a gene; V was cut back by 8 bases and J by 4 bases. The CDR3 is CASSERQGAPYGYTF. The CDR3 nucleotides are TGTGCCAGCTCCGAGAGGCAGGGGGCTCCCTATGGCTACACCTTC.

The chain has TRBV25-1 and TRBJ2-7, with D tentatively TRBD2 (6 bases). This CDR3 has 15 amino acids. The ends were cut back, 6 bases at V and 4 bases at J, with 19 bases in the middle. Germline CDR1 is MGHDK and CDR2 is SYGVNS. In nucleotides, the CDR3 is TGTGCCAGCAGAGGAGGGTCGGGTAACAGGTACGAGCAGTACTTC. Its protein is CASRGGSGNRYEQYF.

This sequence joins TRBV30 and TRBJ1-5, with D uncertain. The CDR3 extends over 13 amino acids. Germline V gene data show CDR1 as GTSNPN and CDR2 as SVGIG (reference sequence). Trimming stripped 0 bases from V and 7 bases from J, with 10 bases between. DNA of the CDR3: TGTGCCTGGAGTGTAAAACTGGACCAGCCCCAGCATTTT. It codes for CAWSVKLDQPQHF.

Regarding this clone: This sample also contains other DNA sequences that code for the same CDR3. The CDR3 DNA follows: TGTGCCAGCAGCTTGGTTAGCGGGGATACGCAGTATTTT. As protein: CASSLVSGDTQYF. V usage is TRBV5-6 and J usage is TRBJ2-3; 7 bases map to TRBD2. Germline V gives CDR1 SGHDT, CDR2 YYEEEE. The CDR3 runs to 13 residues. The junction had 1 base not matched to a gene; V was cut back by 0 bases and J by 6 bases.

The genes are TRBV7-2 and TRBJ1-2; D remains ambiguous. V was shortened by 1 base and J by 4 bases, with 10 bases between the two germline ends. This CDR3 is 14 amino acids long. Germline CDR1 reads SGHTA; CDR2 reads FQGNSA. CDR3 sequence: CASSLELLFYGYTF. In DNA form, the CDR3 reads TGTGCCAGCAGCTTAGAGTTACTTTTCTATGGCTACACCTTC.

The chain carries TRBV11-2 and TRBJ2-7; possibly TRBD1 for D (6 bases). Trimming cost V 2 bases and J 3 bases, with 11 bases left between them. The CDR3 length is 14 residues. Per the germline V gene, CDR1 is SGHAT and CDR2 is FQNNGV. The CDR3 nucleotides are TGTGCCAGCAGCTTAATGACAGGTCTCTACGAGCAGTACTTC. This sequence encodes CASSLMTGLYEQYF.